This T cell receptor (beta chain) was sequenced in a study of T-cell reconstitution after alpha-beta-depleted transplantation in children. CDR1 is SGHRS, CDR2 YFSETQ, per germline. The length of the CDR3 is 14 residues. The V and J ends lost 6 bases and 2 bases, in that order; junction bases with no gene match: 4. This clonotype was recorded many times. The TCRbeta library was prepared with unique molecular identifiers. TCRdb ran MiXCR on the PCR reads and lists one entry per CDR3 protein. Of roughly 220,000 distinct CDR3 sequences detected, approximately 9.8% appear once; the ten largest clones hold approximately 5%.

J is TRBJ1-4 and V is TRBV5-1; 7 bases align to TRBD1. This TCR was recovered from a human donor who donated a stem cell graft to a child with SCID. Here the sequenced sample was PBMCs from the stem cell graft donor, taken from the stem cell graft. CDR3 sequence reads: CASKQQGTNEKLFF. CDR3 DNA sequence: TGCGCCAGCAAGCAACAGGGGACTAATGAAAAACTGTTTTTT.